The following is a TCR beta chain sequence with its context. These data come from a study of blood T cell repertoires in COVID-19. The data were produced by immunoSEQ multiplex PCR, yet TCRdb's version contains in-frame clones alone and is incomplete. The table has over 70,000 clones, 80% to 95% seen once; the top ten hold 5.5% to 8%. The CDR3 loop spans 13 amino acids. Per the germline V gene, CDR1 is LNHDA and CDR2 is SQIVND (reference sequence). J lost 4 bases, V lost 5 bases, and 5 bases had no gene match. This TCR was recovered from a man aged 18 to 29 with COVID-19, enrolled during active disease. Specimen: peripheral blood. This chain links TRBV19 with TRBJ2-7; 7 bases line up with TRBD1. CDR3 protein: CASSFARGYEQYF. The CDR3 DNA follows: TGTGCCAGTAGTTTCGCCAGGGGGTACGAGCAGTACTTC.